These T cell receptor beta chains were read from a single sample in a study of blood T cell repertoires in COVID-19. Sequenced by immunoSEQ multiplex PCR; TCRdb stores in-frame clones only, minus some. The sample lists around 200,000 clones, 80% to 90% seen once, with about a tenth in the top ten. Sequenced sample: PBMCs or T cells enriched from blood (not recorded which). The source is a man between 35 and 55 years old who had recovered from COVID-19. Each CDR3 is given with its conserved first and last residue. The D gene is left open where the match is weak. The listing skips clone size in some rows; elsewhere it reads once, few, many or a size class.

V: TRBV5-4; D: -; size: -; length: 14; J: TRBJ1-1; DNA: TGTGCCAGCAGCTGGCCGGGGGACGACACTGAAGCTTTCTTT; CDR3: CASSWPGDDTEAFF
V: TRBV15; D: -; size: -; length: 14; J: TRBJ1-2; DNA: TGTGCCACCAGCAGAGATTTCGGGGGGAACGGCTACACCTTC; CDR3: CATSRDFGGNGYTF
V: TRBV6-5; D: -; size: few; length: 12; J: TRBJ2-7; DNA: TGTGCCAGTCAGGGTTTATTATACGAGCAGTACTTC; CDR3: CASQGLLYEQYF
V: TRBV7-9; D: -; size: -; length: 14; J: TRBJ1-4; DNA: TGTGCCAGCAGCCTGGGCCTTGGGAGCGAAAAACTGTTTTTT; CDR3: CASSLGLGSEKLFF
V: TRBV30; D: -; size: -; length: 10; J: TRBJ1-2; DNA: TGTGCCTGGAGTCGGGAAGGCTACACCTTC; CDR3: CAWSREGYTF
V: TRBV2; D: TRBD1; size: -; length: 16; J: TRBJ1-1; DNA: TGTGCCAGCAGTCTTTACCAAACAGGGGTAGGAACTGAAGCTTTCTTT; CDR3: CASSLYQTGVGTEAFF
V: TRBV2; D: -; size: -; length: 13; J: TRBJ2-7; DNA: TGTGCCAGCAGTGTTAAGCAGGGCTCCGAGCAGTACTTC; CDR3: CASSVKQGSEQYF
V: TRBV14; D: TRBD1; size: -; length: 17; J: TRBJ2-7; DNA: TGTGCCAGCAGCCAACTGAAGTCGACAGGGGTCTCCTACGAGCAGTACTTC; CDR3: CASSQLKSTGVSYEQYF
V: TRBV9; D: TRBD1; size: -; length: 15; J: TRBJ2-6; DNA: TGTGCCAGCAGCGTAGGACAGGGGTCCATCAACGTCCTGACTTTC; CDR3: CASSVGQGSINVLTF
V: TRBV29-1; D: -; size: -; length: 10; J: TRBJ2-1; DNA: TGCAGCGTTGAAAACGACAGTCGGTTCTTC; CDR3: CSVENDSRFF
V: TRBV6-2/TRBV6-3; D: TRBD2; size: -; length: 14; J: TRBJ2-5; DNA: TGTGCCAGCAGTTACTCGAGCGGGAGTACGGCCCAGTACTTC; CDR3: CASSYSSGSTAQYF
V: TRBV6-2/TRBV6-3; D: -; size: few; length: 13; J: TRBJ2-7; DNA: TGTGCCAGCAGTTACCAAGTAGTCCACGAGCAGTACTTC; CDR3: CASSYQVVHEQYF
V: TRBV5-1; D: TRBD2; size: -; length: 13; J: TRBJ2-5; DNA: TGCGCCAGCAGTCGGGGGGTTGGAGAGACCCAGTACTTC; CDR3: CASSRGVGETQYF
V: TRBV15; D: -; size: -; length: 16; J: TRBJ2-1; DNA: TGTGCCACCAGCAGAGAACAGGGGGGGCTATACAATGAGCAGTTCTTC; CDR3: CATSREQGGLYNEQFF
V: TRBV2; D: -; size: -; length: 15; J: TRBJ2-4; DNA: TGTGCCAGCAGATCCGAAACGGGAGCCAAAAACATTCAGTACTTC; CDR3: CASRSETGAKNIQYF
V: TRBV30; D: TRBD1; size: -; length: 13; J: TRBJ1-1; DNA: TGTGCCTGGAGGAAGGGGGCCTGGACTGAAGCTTTCTTT; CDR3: CAWRKGAWTEAFF
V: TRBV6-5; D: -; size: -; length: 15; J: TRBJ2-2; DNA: TGTGCCAGCAGTTACGGGCGCAGCAACACCGGGGAGCTGTTTTTT; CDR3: CASSYGRSNTGELFF
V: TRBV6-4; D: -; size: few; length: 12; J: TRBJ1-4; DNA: TGTGCCAGTAGTCGAGGTGGGTCAAAACTGTTTTTT; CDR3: CASSRGGSKLFF
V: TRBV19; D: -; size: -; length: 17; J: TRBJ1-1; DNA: TGTGCCAGTAGTAAGATTTGGGGCACGGGCATGAACACTGAAGCTTTCTTT; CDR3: CASSKIWGTGMNTEAFF
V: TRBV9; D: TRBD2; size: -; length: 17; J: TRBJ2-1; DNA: TGTGCCAGCAGCGTAGCGGGACTAGCGGGGTCTTACAATGAGCAGTTCTTC; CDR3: CASSVAGLAGSYNEQFF
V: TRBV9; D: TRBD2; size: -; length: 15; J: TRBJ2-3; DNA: TGTGCCAGCAGCGACGGGACTAGCGGGGCAGATACGCAGTATTTT; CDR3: CASSDGTSGADTQYF
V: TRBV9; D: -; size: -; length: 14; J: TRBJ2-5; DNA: TGTGCCAGCAGCGTAGGAGGTAGCGCGGAGACCCAGTACTTC; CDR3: CASSVGGSAETQYF
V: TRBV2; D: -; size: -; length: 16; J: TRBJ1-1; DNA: TGTGCCAGCGGGTCAGGTGGGGGGAGAATGAACACTGAAGCTTTCTTT; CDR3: CASGSGGGRMNTEAFF
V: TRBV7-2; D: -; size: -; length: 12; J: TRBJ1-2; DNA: TGTGCCAGCAGCCAGGGTCAAGTCGGCTACACCTTC; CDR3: CASSQGQVGYTF
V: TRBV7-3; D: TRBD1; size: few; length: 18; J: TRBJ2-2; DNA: TGTGCCAGCAGGATTCCTGGGACAGAAATATCGAACACCGGGGAGCTGTTTTTT; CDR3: CASRIPGTEISNTGELFF
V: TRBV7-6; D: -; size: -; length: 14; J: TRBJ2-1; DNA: TGTGCCAGCAGCTTAAGTCGGGAATACAATGAGCAGTTCTTC; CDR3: CASSLSREYNEQFF
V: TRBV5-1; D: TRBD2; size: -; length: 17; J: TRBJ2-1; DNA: TGCGCCAGCAGCTTGCTCCAGCGGGGGCCCATTGGGGATGAGCAGTTCTTC; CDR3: CASSLLQRGPIGDEQFF
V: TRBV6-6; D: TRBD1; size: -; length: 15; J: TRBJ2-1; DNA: TGTGCCAGCAGTTCATACAGGGGGCGCCCCGGGGAGCAGTTCTTC; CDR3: CASSSYRGRPGEQFF
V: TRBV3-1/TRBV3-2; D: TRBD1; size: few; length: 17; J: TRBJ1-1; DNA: TGTGCCAGCAGCCTAGGGACAGGGGGGAAGGTGTGGACTGAAGCTTTCTTT; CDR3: CASSLGTGGKVWTEAFF
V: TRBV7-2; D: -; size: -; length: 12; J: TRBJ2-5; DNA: TGTGCCAGCGCCAGGGGAAGGGAGACCCAGTACTTC; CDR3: CASARGRETQYF
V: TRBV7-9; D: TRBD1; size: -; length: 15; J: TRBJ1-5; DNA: TGTGCCAGCAGCTTGACCGGGACAGGGGTCCAGCCCCAGCATTTT; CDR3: CASSLTGTGVQPQHF
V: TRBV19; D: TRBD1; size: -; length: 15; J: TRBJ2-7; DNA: TGTGCCAGTCATCCGGGACAGGGAGGGACTTACGAGCAGTACTTC; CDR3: CASHPGQGGTYEQYF
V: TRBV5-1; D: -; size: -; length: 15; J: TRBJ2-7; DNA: TGCGCCAGCAGCAAGGACGGTCCAAGGGGCTACGAGCAGTACTTC; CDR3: CASSKDGPRGYEQYF
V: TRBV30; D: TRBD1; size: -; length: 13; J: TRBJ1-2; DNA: TGTGCCCACAACGACAGGGGACGTGATGGCTACACCTTC; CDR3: CAHNDRGRDGYTF
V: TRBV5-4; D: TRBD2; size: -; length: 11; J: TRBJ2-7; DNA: TGTGCCAGCAGGAGTGGGACTAGCCTGTACTTC; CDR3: CASRSGTSLYF
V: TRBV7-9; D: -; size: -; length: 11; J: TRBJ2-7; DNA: TGTGCCAGCAGCAACAGGGACGAGCAGTACTTC; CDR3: CASSNRDEQYF
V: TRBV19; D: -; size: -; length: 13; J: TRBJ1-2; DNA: TGTGCCAGTAGTAGGACTCCCCTATATGGCTACACCTTC; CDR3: CASSRTPLYGYTF
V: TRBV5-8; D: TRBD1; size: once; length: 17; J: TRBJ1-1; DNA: TGTGCCAGCAGCTCTCTAGACAGGGGGCTTATGAACACTGAAGCTTTCTTT; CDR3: CASSSLDRGLMNTEAFF
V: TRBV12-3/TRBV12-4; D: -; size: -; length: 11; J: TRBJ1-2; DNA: TGTGCCAGCAGTCTCCTCTATGGCTACACCTTC; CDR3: CASSLLYGYTF
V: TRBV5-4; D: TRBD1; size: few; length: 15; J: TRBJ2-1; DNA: TGTGCCAGCAGCTTGCCGACAGGGGGCTACAATGAGCAGTTCTTC; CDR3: CASSLPTGGYNEQFF
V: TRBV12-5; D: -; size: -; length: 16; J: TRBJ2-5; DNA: TGTGCTAGTGGTTTGAGGGGGGGCAGAACGCAAGAGACCCAGTACTTC; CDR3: CASGLRGGRTQETQYF
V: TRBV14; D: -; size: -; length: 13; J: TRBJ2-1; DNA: TGTGCCAGCAGCCAAGATCCCGGCAGGGAGCAGTTCTTC; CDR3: CASSQDPGREQFF
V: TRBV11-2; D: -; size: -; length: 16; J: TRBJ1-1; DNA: TGTGCCAGCAGCTTGCGACAGCCAGGTGGGAACACTGAAGCTTTCTTT; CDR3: CASSLRQPGGNTEAFF
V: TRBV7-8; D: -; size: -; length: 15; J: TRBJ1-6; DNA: TGTGCCAGCAGCGAAACGACAGGAAAAAATTCACCCCTCCACTTT; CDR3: CASSETTGKNSPLHF
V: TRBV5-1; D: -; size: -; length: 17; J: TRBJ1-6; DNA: TGCGCCAGCAGCTGGGCTGGTTTCATCAACGAAAATTCACCCCTCCACTTT; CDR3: CASSWAGFINENSPLHF